This T cell receptor beta chain is drawn from a study of CD8+CD57+ T cells in acquired aplastic anemia. Patients selected for sequencing had displayed CD8+CD57+ cell expansion by flow cytometry. From germline, CDR1 is DFQATT and CDR2 SNEGSKA (reference sequence). The CDR3 length is 13 residues. A note on this clonotype: The junction differs from germline at one of its ends, possibly a read error.

CDR3 and TCR beta VDJ profiling relied on a genomic DNA template. TCRdb used MiXCR to reprocess the reads, holding one entry per CDR3 protein. Counted here are some 200,000 distinct CDR3 sequences, roughly 50% occurring once; the ten biggest clones make up roughly 21%. This sequence originates from a human donor with aplastic anemia. Sequencing was performed on sorted CD4+, CD8+, or CD8+CD57+ T cells (not recorded which) from PBMCs. The rearrangement links TRBV20-1 to TRBJ1-1; D unresolved. CDR3 DNA sequence: TGCAGTGCTAGCGGCCAGATGAACACTGAAGCTCTCTTT. As protein: CSASGQMNTEALF.